A selection of T cell receptor beta chains follows, all from one sample in a study of T cell responses to AZD1222 COVID-19 vaccine. Sequencing was performed with immunoSEQ multiplex PCR; in TCRdb, only in-frame clones are kept and a portion is missing. In the table there are about 86,000 clones, roughly 87% of which are singletons. The specimen comprised peripheral blood, sampled on day 0 of AZD1222 vaccination. The receptor source for this set is an adult in good health. Both conserved end residues are part of each CDR3. Each record gives: clone size, D gene, J gene, V gene, CDR3 protein, CDR3 DNA. A D gene is named only where the DNA matches it firmly. A row's size may be missing; if present it is once, few, many or a size class.

clone size: once
D gene: -
J gene: TRBJ2-2
V gene: TRBV2
CDR3 protein: CASSEGITNSRELFF
CDR3 DNA: TGTGCCAGCAGTGAAGGTATTACCAATTCCCGGGAGCTGTTTTTT

clone size: -
D gene: TRBD2
J gene: TRBJ2-7
V gene: TRBV27
CDR3 protein: CASSTRTSEYDEQYF
CDR3 DNA: TGTGCCAGCAGTACCAGGACTAGCGAATACGACGAGCAGTACTTC

clone size: -
D gene: -
J gene: TRBJ1-1
V gene: TRBV14
CDR3 protein: CASSPQPRGEAFF
CDR3 DNA: TGTGCCAGCAGCCCTCAACCCAGGGGTGAAGCTTTCTTT

clone size: -
D gene: -
J gene: TRBJ2-5
V gene: TRBV24-1
CDR3 protein: CATSDSGTYQETQYF
CDR3 DNA: TGTGCCACCAGTGATTCCGGGACATATCAAGAGACCCAGTACTTC

clone size: -
D gene: -
J gene: TRBJ1-4
V gene: TRBV19
CDR3 protein: CASRTGTTNEKLFF
CDR3 DNA: TGTGCCAGTAGAACCGGGACAACTAATGAAAAACTGTTTTTT

clone size: -
D gene: -
J gene: TRBJ1-5
V gene: TRBV7-2
CDR3 protein: CASSLNAAGSVWHF
CDR3 DNA: TGTGCCAGCAGCTTAAATGCGGCAGGGTCGGTATGGCATTTT

clone size: -
D gene: -
J gene: TRBJ2-7
V gene: TRBV5-6
CDR3 protein: CASTRGRQTYEQYF
CDR3 DNA: TGTGCCAGCACCCGGGGACGGCAGACCTACGAGCAGTACTTC

clone size: -
D gene: TRBD2
J gene: TRBJ2-7
V gene: TRBV5-6
CDR3 protein: CASSLKSGRAYSPEQYF
CDR3 DNA: TGTGCCAGCAGCTTGAAAAGTGGGAGGGCCTACAGTCCCGAGCAGTACTTC

clone size: -
D gene: TRBD2
J gene: TRBJ2-1
V gene: TRBV3-1/TRBV3-2
CDR3 protein: CASSPRGAGGTDEQFF
CDR3 DNA: TGTGCCAGCAGCCCAAGGGGAGCGGGAGGGACCGATGAGCAGTTCTTC

clone size: -
D gene: -
J gene: TRBJ1-2
V gene: TRBV28
CDR3 protein: CASSLPGAPPGGYTF
CDR3 DNA: TGTGCCAGCAGTCTACCGGGGGCCCCACCTGGCGGCTACACCTTC

clone size: -
D gene: TRBD1
J gene: TRBJ2-5
V gene: TRBV7-2
CDR3 protein: CASSLGTGGKTQYF
CDR3 DNA: TGTGCCAGCAGCTTAGGTACAGGGGGCAAGACCCAGTACTTC

clone size: -
D gene: TRBD2
J gene: TRBJ2-1
V gene: TRBV10-1
CDR3 protein: CASSPGTSGRNEQFF
CDR3 DNA: TGCGCCAGCAGTCCCGGGACTAGCGGGAGAAATGAGCAGTTCTTC

clone size: -
D gene: TRBD2
J gene: TRBJ2-1
V gene: TRBV5-1
CDR3 protein: CASSLVVAGVSEQFF
CDR3 DNA: TGCGCCAGCAGCTTGGTGGTAGCGGGAGTCAGTGAGCAGTTCTTC

clone size: -
D gene: -
J gene: TRBJ1-1
V gene: TRBV6-2/TRBV6-3
CDR3 protein: CASSYSPASEAFF
CDR3 DNA: TGTGCCAGCAGTTACTCCCCGGCTTCTGAAGCTTTCTTT

clone size: -
D gene: TRBD1
J gene: TRBJ2-5
V gene: TRBV29-1
CDR3 protein: CSICLNRGPGETQYF
CDR3 DNA: TGCAGCATTTGTCTGAACAGGGGTCCAGGAGAGACCCAGTACTTC